A selection of T cell receptor beta chains follows, all from one sample in a study of blood T cell repertoires in COVID-19. Sequenced by immunoSEQ multiplex PCR; TCRdb stores in-frame clones only, minus some. The sample includes 400,000 to 550,000 clones, approximately 90% of them seen just once. Sequencing was done on a sample of peripheral blood. The origin of the receptors is a woman in her 30s with acute or convalescent COVID-19. The CDR3 runs from the conserved cysteine through the conserved F or W.

CASSESQAPGSYEQYF	TRBV10-1	TRBJ2-7
CAISEGLAGSTDTQYF	TRBV10-3	TRBJ2-3
CASSAPYRDGYTF	TRBV6-5	TRBJ1-2
CASSLQGGYGYTF	TRBV12-3/TRBV12-4	TRBJ1-2
CASSSAGVRGTEAFF	TRBV27	TRBJ1-1
CASSGMAGGHEQFF	TRBV13	TRBJ2-1
CASRRTGEGYTF	TRBV2	TRBJ1-2
CASSSYPSGDNEQFF	TRBV5-1	TRBJ2-1
CATQDSSNYGYTF	TRBV27	TRBJ1-2
CAIRGGTGDHTEAFF	TRBV10-3	TRBJ1-1
CAWTGVYNSPLHF	TRBV30	TRBJ1-6
CASSLVDGETGELFF	TRBV5-1	TRBJ2-2
CASTWTSATYEQYF	TRBV7-9	TRBJ2-7
CASSFIGQGGPYEQYF	TRBV27	TRBJ2-7
CASSEEGQKAFF	TRBV2	TRBJ1-1
CASSPEPRANTEAFF	TRBV4-1	TRBJ1-1
CASSLEGLAGASAQETQYF	TRBV5-1	TRBJ2-5
CAWSGAAVEQYF	TRBV30	TRBJ2-7
CATSLGQTEAFF	TRBV28	TRBJ1-1
CASSPDQETQYF	TRBV11-2	TRBJ2-5
CASSSRGYRETQYF	TRBV6-5	TRBJ2-5
CASSVKLLNSPLHF	TRBV6-7	TRBJ1-6
CASSHGTGNSPLHF	TRBV5-1	TRBJ1-6
CAISETGAEYSNQPQHF	TRBV10-3	TRBJ1-5
CASSQGQNSPLHF	TRBV5-1	TRBJ1-6
CSGRGQYSYEQYF	TRBV29-1	TRBJ2-7
CSVVSPRGGFNEQFF	TRBV29-1	TRBJ2-1
CASSFPPGTGGPGELFF	TRBV27	TRBJ2-2
CASSLSLANTEAFF	TRBV28	TRBJ1-1
CAISESTPGSYNSPLHF	TRBV10-3	TRBJ1-6
CASSPPHWASGSLGNEQFF	TRBV18	TRBJ2-1
CASSLGYDSYEQYF	TRBV11-1	TRBJ2-7
CASSSRLAGAEETQYF	TRBV5-6	TRBJ2-5
CASSLSGVGTDTQYF	TRBV5-1	TRBJ2-3
CASSEAGETQYF	TRBV6-1	TRBJ2-5
CASSIGQGAYNEQFF	TRBV19	TRBJ2-1
CASSLGRGAQETQYF	TRBV5-1	TRBJ2-5
CASNAETRDTQYF	TRBV10-1	TRBJ2-3
CASLSWTGNYGYTF	TRBV6-5	TRBJ1-2
CASSEFRLANQPQHF	TRBV6-1	TRBJ1-5
CASSEGQGNTIYF	TRBV2	TRBJ1-3
CASSVSEGEQFF	TRBV9	TRBJ2-1
CASNSGASRGRDEQYF	TRBV4-2	TRBJ2-7
CASSESIVRTSSGANVLTF	TRBV10-1	TRBJ2-6
CASSQGRVTQYF	TRBV3-1/TRBV3-2	TRBJ2-3
CASMTYGDRSYEQYF	TRBV27	TRBJ2-7
CASSSWGPGETQYF	TRBV10-2	TRBJ2-5